Below are 6 T cell receptor beta chains sequenced from a single sample in a study of cytomegalovirus exposure and HLA in healthy donors. Vbeta (60) and Jbeta (13) primers were used in the PCR. Profiled with immunoSEQ multiplex PCR; TCRdb holds only in-frame clones, not every one. The sample carries 200,000 to 250,000 clones, about 80% recorded once. The sample taken for sequencing was PBMCs. The receptors here all came from a woman aged 55-70 years in good health and CMV-seropositive.

This chain uses TRBV5-1 with TRBJ2-7; TRBD1 agrees at 8 bases. V was pared by 0 bases and J by 4 bases, with 3 bases of the junction left unmatched. The CDR3 runs 14 residues. Germline lookup yields CDR1 SGHRS and CDR2 YFSETQ. CDR3 residues: CASSLDRGAYEQYF. The CDR3 DNA follows: TGCGCCAGCAGCTTGGACAGGGGGGCGTACGAGCAGTACTTC.

In this sample, this clone turned up once. V usage is TRBV19 and J usage is TRBJ1-1; possible D gene TRBD1, 5 bases. The germline V gene encodes CDR1 LNHDA and CDR2 SQIVND (reference sequence). The length of the CDR3 is 14 residues. Trimming cost V 7 bases and J 1 base, with 13 bases left between them. CDR3 nucleotides: TGTGCCAGTATGGAGTGGGGCGGGAACACTGAAGCTTTCTTT. Its protein is CASMEWGGNTEAFF. Supplemented by reference TRBV19 and TRBJ1-1, the full variable domain reads DGGITQSPKYLFRKEGQNVTLSCEQNLNHDAMYWYRQDPGQGLRLIYYSQIVNDFQKGDIAEGYSVSREKKESFPLTVTSAQKNPTAFYLCASMEWGGNTEAFFGQGTRLTVV.

This sequence joins TRBV16 and TRBJ1-4; 7 bases map to TRBD1. V shed 5 bases, J shed 8 bases, and the junction held 20 bases outside the gene matches. The CDR3 totals 18 residues. Per the germline V gene, CDR1 is KGHSY and CDR2 is FQNENV. The chain's CDR3 is CASSLGVGQTLSGEKLFF. CDR3 DNA sequence: TGTGCCAGCAGCTTGGGCGTGGGACAGACTCTGTCAGGCGAAAAACTGTTTTTT. The complete variable domain, with remaining parts taken from reference TRBV16 and TRBJ1-4, reads GEEVAQTPKHLVRGEGQKAKLYCAPIKGHSYVFWYQQVLKNEFKFLISFQNENVFDETGMPKERFSAKCLPNSPCSLEIQATKLEDSAVYFCASSLGVGQTLSGEKLFFGSGTQLSVL.

This chain links TRBV5-5 with TRBJ2-7; 7 bases align to TRBD1. This CDR3 has 15 residues. J gave up 4 bases and V 2 bases, and 9 bases lay outside the gene matches. In germline, CDR1 is SGHKS, CDR2 YYEKEE (reference sequence). CDR3 region: CASSFAAGGRYEQYF. The CDR3 bases are TGTGCCAGCAGCTTTGCCGCAGGGGGACGATACGAGCAGTACTTC.

The chain carries TRBV5-1 and TRBJ2-3; D remains unclear. The ends were cut back, 0 bases at V and 4 bases at J, with 9 bases in the middle. From germline, CDR1 is SGHRS and CDR2 YFSETQ. The CDR3 is made up of 14 amino acids. Written as DNA, the CDR3 is TGCGCCAGCAGCTTGGAAGCGATTTCAGATACGCAGTATTTT. Translating it yields CASSLEAISDTQYF.

CDR3 coding DNA: TGTGCCAGCAGGGCACTAGCAGCTAATGAGCAGTTCTTC. It encodes CASRALAANEQFF. The chain combines TRBV11-2 with TRBJ2-1; D possibly corresponds to TRBD2 (6 bases). Germline CDR1 is SGHAT and CDR2 is FQNNGV. This CDR3 region has 13 residues. V was pared by 6 bases and J by 7 bases, with 13 bases between.